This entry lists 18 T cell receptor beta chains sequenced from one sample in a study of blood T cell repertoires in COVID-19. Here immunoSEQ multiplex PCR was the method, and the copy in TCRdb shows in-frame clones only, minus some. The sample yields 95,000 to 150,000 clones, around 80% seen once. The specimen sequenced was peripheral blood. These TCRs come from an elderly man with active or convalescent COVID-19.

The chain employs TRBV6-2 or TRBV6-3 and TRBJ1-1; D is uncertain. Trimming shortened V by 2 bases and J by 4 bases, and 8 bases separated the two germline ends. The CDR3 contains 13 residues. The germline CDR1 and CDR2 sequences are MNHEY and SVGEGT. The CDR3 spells CASSYRGSTEAFF. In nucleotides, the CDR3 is TGTGCCAGCAGTTACCGTGGCAGCACTGAAGCTTTCTTT.

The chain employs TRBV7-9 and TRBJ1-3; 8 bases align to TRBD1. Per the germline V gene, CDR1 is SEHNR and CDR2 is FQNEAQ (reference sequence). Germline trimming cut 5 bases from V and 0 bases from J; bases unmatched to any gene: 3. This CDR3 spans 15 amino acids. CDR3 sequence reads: CASSIGQGSGNTIYF. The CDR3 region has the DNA TGTGCCAGCAGCATAGGACAGGGCTCTGGAAACACCATATATTTT.

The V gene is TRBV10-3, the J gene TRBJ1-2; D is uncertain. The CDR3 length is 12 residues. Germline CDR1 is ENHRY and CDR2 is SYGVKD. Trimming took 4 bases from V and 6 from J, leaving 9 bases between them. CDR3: CAISGGIHGYTF. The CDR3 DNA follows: TGTGCCATCAGTGGAGGGATCCATGGCTACACCTTC.

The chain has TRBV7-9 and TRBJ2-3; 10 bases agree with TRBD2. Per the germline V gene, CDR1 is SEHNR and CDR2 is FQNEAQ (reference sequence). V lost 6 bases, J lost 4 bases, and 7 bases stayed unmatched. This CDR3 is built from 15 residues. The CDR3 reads CASSPTSGRADTQYF. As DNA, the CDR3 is TGTGCCAGCAGTCCGACTAGCGGGCGAGCAGATACGCAGTATTTT.

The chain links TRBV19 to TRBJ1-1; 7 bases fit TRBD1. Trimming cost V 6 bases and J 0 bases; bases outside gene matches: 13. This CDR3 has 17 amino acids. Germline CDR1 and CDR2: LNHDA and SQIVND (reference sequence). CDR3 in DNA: TGTGCCAGTAGAAAAAACAGGGGTCCAAGAATGAACACTGAAGCTTTCTTT. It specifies CASRKNRGPRMNTEAFF.

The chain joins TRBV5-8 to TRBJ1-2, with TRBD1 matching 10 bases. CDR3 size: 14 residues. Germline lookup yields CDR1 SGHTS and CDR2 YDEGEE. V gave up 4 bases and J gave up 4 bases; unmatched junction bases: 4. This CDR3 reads CASSRTGGIYGYTF. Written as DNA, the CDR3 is TGTGCCAGCAGCCGGACAGGGGGAATCTATGGCTACACCTTC.

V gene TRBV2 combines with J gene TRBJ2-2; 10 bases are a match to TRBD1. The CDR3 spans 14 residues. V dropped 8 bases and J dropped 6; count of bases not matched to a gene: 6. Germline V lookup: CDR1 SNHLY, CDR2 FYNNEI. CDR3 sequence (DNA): TGTGCCAGCGGAGGACAGGGGGGAGCCGGGGAGCTGTTTTTT. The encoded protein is CASGGQGGAGELFF.

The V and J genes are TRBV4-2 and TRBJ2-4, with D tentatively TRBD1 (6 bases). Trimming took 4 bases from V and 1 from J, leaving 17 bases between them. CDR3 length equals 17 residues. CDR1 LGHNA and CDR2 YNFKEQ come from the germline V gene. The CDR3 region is CASSPTGSGLAKNIQYF. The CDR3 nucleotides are TGTGCCAGCAGCCCCACAGGGTCGGGTCTGGCCAAAAACATTCAGTACTTC.

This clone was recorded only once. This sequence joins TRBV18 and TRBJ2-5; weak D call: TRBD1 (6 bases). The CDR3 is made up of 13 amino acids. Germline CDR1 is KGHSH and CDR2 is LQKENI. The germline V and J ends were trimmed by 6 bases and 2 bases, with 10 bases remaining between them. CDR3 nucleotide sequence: TGTGCCAGCTCCCGACAGGCGCAAGAGACCCAGTACTTC. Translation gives CASSRQAQETQYF.

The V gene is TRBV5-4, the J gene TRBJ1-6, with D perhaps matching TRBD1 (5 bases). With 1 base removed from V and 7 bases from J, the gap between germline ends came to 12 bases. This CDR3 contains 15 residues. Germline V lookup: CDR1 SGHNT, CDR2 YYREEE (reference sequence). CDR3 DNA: TGTGCCAGCAGCTTGCTTGGAGGGGTGAATTCACCCCTCCACTTT. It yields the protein CASSLLGGVNSPLHF.

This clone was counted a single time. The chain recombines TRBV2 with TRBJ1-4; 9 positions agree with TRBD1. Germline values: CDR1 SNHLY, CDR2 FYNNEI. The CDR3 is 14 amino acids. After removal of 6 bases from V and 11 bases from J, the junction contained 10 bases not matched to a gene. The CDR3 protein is CASSGLRTGDKLFF. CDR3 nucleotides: TGTGCCAGCAGCGGATTGAGGACAGGGGACAAACTGTTTTTT. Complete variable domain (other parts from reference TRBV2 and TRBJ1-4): EPEVTQTPSHQVTQMGQEVILRCVPISNHLYFYWYRQILGQKVEFLVSFYNNEISEKSEIFDDQFSVERPDGSNFTLKIRSTKLEDSAMYFCASSGLRTGDKLFFGSGTQLSVL.

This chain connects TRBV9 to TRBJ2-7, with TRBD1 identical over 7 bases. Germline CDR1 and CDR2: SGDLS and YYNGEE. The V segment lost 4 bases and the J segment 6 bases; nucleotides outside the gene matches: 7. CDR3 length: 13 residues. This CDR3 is CASSPGRGPEQYF. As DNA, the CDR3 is TGTGCCAGCAGCCCCGGAAGGGGGCCCGAGCAGTACTTC.

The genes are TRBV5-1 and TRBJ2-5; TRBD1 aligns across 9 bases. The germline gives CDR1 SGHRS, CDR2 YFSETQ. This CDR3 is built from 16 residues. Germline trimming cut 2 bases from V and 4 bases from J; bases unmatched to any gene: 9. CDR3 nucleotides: TGCGCCAGCAGCTTATCCGGGACAGGGTCATCAGAGACCCAGTACTTC. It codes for CASSLSGTGSSETQYF. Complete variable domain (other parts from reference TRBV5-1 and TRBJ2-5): KAGVTQTPRYLIKTRGQQVTLSCSPISGHRSVSWYQQTPGQGLQFLFEYFSETQRNKGNFPGRFSGRQFSNSRSEMNVSTLELGDSALYLCASSLSGTGSSETQYFGPGTRLLVL.

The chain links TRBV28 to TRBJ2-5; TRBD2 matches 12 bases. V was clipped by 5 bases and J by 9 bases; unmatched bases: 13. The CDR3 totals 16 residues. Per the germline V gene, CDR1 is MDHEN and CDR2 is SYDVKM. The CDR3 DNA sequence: TGTGCCAGCAGTCCCTTTCCTAGCGGGGGGGCGGGGTCCCAGTACTTC. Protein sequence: CASSPFPSGGAGSQYF.

This chain's CDR3 is CASRTGLSGHIQYF. In DNA, the CDR3 is TGTGCCAGCAGAACGGGACTCTCGGGACACATTCAGTACTTC. V is TRBV27 and J is TRBJ2-4, with a tentative D call TRBD2 (6 bases). The length of the CDR3 is 14 residues. The ends were cut back, 6 bases at V and 8 bases at J, with 17 bases in the middle. Germline CDR1 and CDR2: MNHEY and SMNVEV (reference sequence).

The CDR3 DNA follows: TGTGCCAGTAGTCAACGGACATATGGCTACACCTTC. Translated, it gives CASSQRTYGYTF. The V call is TRBV19, the J call TRBJ1-2; perhaps TRBD1 as D (5 bases). Germline CDR1 reads LNHDA; CDR2 reads SQIVND (reference sequence). The CDR3 sequence is 12 residues long. V was clipped by 5 bases and J by 5 bases, with 9 bases between them.

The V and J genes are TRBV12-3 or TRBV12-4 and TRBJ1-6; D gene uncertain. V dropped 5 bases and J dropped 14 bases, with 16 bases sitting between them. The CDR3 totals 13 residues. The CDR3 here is CASSPPTGDSLHF. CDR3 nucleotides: TGTGCCAGCAGTCCCCCGACGGGAGATTCCCTCCACTTT.

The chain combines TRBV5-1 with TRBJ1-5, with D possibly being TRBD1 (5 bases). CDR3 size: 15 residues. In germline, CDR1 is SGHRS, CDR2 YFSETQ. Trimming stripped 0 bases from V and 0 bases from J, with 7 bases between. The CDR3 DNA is TGCGCCAGCAGCTTGGTTGGGGCTAGCAATCAGCCCCAGCATTTT. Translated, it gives CASSLVGASNQPQHF.